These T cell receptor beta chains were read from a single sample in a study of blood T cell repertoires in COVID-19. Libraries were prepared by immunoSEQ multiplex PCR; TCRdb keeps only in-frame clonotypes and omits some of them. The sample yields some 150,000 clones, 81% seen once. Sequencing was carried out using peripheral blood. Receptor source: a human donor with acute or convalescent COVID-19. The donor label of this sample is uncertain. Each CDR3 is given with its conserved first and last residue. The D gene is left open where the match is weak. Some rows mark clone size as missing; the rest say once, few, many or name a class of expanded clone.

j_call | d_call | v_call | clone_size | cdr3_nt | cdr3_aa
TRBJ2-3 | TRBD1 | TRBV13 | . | TGTGCCAGCAGCTTCCGGGACAGGGAAACAGATACGCAGTATTTT | CASSFRDRETDTQYF
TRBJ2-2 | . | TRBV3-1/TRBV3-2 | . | TGTGCCAGCACCATTGGTAGCTCGACCGGGGAGCTGTTTTTT | CASTIGSSTGELFF
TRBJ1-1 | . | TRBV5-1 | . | TGCGCCAGCAGCTTGGCGGCCAGGGGCCCGAACACTGAAGCTTTCTTT | CASSLAARGPNTEAFF
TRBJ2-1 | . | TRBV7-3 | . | TGTGCCAGCAGCTTACTACGGACCCGGGCCAGCCGGGAAGAGCAGTTCTTC | CASSLLRTRASREEQFF
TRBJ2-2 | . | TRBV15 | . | TGTGCCACCAGCAGAGCTCAGGGGTTGCGTCAGCTCACCGGGGAGCTGTTTTTT | CATSRAQGLRQLTGELFF
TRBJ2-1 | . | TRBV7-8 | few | TGTGCCAGCAGCTTAGTACAAATAGGAGGGAATGAGCAGTTCTTC | CASSLVQIGGNEQFF
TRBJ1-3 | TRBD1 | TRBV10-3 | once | TGTGCCATCAGAGAGGAGACAGGGCGCAACACCATATATTTT | CAIREETGRNTIYF
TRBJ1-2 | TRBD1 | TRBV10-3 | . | TGTGCCATCAGTGGAGGACAGGGTACCTATGGCTACACCTTC | CAISGGQGTYGYTF
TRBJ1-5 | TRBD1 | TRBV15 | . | TGTGCCACCAGCAGAGATCAAGGACAGGGAAGCAATCAGCCCCAGCATTTT | CATSRDQGQGSNQPQHF
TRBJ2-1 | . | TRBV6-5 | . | TGTGCCAGCAGTTACGGGCGGGGAGGTCACAATGAGCAGTTCTTC | CASSYGRGGHNEQFF
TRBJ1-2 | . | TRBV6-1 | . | TGTGCCAGCAGTGAAGCAGTATGGCCTGGCTACACCTTC | CASSEAVWPGYTF
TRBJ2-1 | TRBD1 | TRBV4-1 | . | TGCGCCAGCAGCCAAGTTCACCTAGGGACAGGAGAGGACAATGAGCAGTTCTTC | CASSQVHLGTGEDNEQFF
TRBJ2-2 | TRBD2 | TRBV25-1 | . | TGTGCCAGCAGTGAGACTAGCGGGGCTCCCGGGGAGCTGTTTTTT | CASSETSGAPGELFF
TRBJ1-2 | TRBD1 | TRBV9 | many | TGTGCCAGCAGCGTCGGGACAGATCTTAACTATGGCTACACCTTC | CASSVGTDLNYGYTF
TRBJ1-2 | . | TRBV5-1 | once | TGCGCCAGCAGCTTCGCCGAGGGTGATCACTATGGCTACACCTTC | CASSFAEGDHYGYTF
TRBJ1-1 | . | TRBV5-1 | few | TGCGCCAGCAGCGCCGGACAAAGGAACACTGAAGCTTTCTTT | CASSAGQRNTEAFF
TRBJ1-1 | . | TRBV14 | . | TGTGCCAGCAGCGGGCGGACAGCTTCCGAAGCTTTCTTT | CASSGRTASEAFF
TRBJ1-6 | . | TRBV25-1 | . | TGTGCCAGCAGTTTAGCCGGCATCGATAATTCACCCCTCCACTTT | CASSLAGIDNSPLHF
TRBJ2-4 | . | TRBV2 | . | TGTGCCAGCAGTGAACCTTTACTAGCCAAAAACATTCAGTACTTC | CASSEPLLAKNIQYF
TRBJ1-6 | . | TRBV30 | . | TGTGCCTGGAGTGTAAGTGGACTCCTCAAGAGCTCCTATAATTCACCCCTCCACTTT | CAWSVSGLLKSSYNSPLHF
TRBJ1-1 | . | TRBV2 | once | TGTGCCAGCAGCCGGGATTTGAACACTGAAGCTTTCTTT | CASSRDLNTEAFF
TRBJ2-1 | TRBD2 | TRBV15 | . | TGTGCCACCAGCAGAAACAGCGGGGCCTACAATGAGCAGTTCTTC | CATSRNSGAYNEQFF
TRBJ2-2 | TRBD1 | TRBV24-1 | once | TGTGCCACCAGTGATCCTACAGGGGGCGTCACCGGGGAGCTGTTTTTT | CATSDPTGGVTGELFF
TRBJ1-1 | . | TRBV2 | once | TGTGCCAGCAGTTCCGGGAGGGGAACTGAAGCTTTCTTT | CASSSGRGTEAFF
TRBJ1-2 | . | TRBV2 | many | TGTGCCAGCACCTTACAGGGACGGTATGGCTACACCTTC | CASTLQGRYGYTF
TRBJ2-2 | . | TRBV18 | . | TGTGCCAGCTCTCCTCAACGGGTTAACACCGGGGAGCTGTTTTTT | CASSPQRVNTGELFF
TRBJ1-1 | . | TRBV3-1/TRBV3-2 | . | TGTGCCAGCAGCCAAGATGGGGGGGGTATTATGAACACTGAAGCTTTCTTT | CASSQDGGGIMNTEAFF
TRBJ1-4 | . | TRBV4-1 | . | TGCGCCAGCAGCCCCAGACATCCAACTAATGAAAAACTGTTTTTT | CASSPRHPTNEKLFF
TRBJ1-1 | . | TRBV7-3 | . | TGTGCCAGCAGCCTACAGGGCTACACTGAAGCTTTCTTT | CASSLQGYTEAFF
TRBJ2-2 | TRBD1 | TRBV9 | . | TGTGCCAGCAGCGCCCGAGGGGACAGGGTGGTAGGGGAGCTGTTTTTT | CASSARGDRVVGELFF
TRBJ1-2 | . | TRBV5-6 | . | TGTGCCAGCAGCTTGGACACAGAATCTAACTATGGCTACACCTTC | CASSLDTESNYGYTF
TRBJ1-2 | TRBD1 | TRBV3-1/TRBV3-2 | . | TGTGCCAGCAGTCGGGACAGTTCTGGCTACACCTTC | CASSRDSSGYTF
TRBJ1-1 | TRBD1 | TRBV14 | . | TGTGCCAGCAGCCTTTACCAGGGGGGCACTGAAGCTTTCTTT | CASSLYQGGTEAFF
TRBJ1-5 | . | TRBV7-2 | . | TGTGCCAGCAGCTTTGGGGGGGCCCTGGGGACCCAGCATTTT | CASSFGGALGTQHF
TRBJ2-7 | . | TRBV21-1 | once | TGTGCCAGCAGCAAAGTTGAGACAGGGAGGTACGAGCAGTACTTC | CASSKVETGRYEQYF
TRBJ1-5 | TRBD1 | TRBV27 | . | TGTGCCAGCAGGGGGGACAGGTCGAGCAATCAGCCCCAGCATTTT | CASRGDRSSNQPQHF
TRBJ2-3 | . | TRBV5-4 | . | TGTGCCAGCAGCCGAGCCCCGGGAGCAGATACGCAGTATTTT | CASSRAPGADTQYF
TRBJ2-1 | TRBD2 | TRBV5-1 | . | TGCGCCAGCAGCCAACTAGCGGGGACCTACAATGAGCAGTTCTTC | CASSQLAGTYNEQFF
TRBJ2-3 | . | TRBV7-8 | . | TGTGCCAGCAGCTTAGCAGGAGGGAGCGAGGATTTT | CASSLAGGSEDF
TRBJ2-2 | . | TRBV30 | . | TGTGCCTGGAGTGTACACCCTCCCGGCGGGGTGCCCATGAACACCGGGGAGCTGTTTTTT | CAWSVHPPGGVPMNTGELFF
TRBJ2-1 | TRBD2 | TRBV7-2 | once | TGTGCCAGCAGCCCCTCTAGCGGGGGCTATGAGCAGTTCTTC | CASSPSSGGYEQFF
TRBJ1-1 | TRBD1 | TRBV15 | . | TGTGCCACCAGCAGTCCCGGGACAGGGGTAGCTTTCTTT | CATSSPGTGVAFF
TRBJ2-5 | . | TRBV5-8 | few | TGTGCCAGCAGCTTGGTCGGCAGGGTGGAGACCCAGTACTTC | CASSLVGRVETQYF
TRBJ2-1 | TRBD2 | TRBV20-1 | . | TGCAGTGCTAGAAGCGGGGATGAGCAGTTCTTC | CSARSGDEQFF
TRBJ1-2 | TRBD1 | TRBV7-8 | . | TGTGCCAGCAGCCGAGGGGGACAGGGGGATGGCTACACCTTC | CASSRGGQGDGYTF
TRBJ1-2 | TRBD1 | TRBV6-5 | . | TGTGCCAGCAGCCAAACCGCGACAGGGAACTATGGCTACACCTTC | CASSQTATGNYGYTF
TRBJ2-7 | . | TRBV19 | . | TGTGCCAGTAGTATGTCGAGTATCTCCTACGAGCAGTACTTC | CASSMSSISYEQYF
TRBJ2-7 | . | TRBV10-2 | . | TGCGCCAGCTCCCCGACTGGTACCTACGAGCAGTACTTC | CASSPTGTYEQYF
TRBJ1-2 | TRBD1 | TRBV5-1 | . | TGCGCCAGCAGCTTGTTAGGACAGGGGGCGCGGGGCTACACCTTC | CASSLLGQGARGYTF
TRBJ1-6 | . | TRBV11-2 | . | TGTGCCAGCAGCTTTCAAGGGGTCGACTCCTATAATTCACCCCTCCACTTT | CASSFQGVDSYNSPLHF
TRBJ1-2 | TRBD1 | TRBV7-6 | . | TGTGCCAGCAGCTTAAACCCCGGGACAGGGAACTATGGCTACACCTTC | CASSLNPGTGNYGYTF
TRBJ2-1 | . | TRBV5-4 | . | TGTGCCAGCAGTGGCGGGGTCGACAATGAGCAGTTCTTC | CASSGGVDNEQFF
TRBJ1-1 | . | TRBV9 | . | TGTGCCAGCAGTGAGGACCCATCAGGGACTGAAGCTTTCTTT | CASSEDPSGTEAFF
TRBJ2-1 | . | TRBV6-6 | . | TGTGCCAGCAGTTACGGCCACGCCTCCTACAATGAGCAGTTCTTC | CASSYGHASYNEQFF
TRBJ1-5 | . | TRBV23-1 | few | TGCGCCAGCAGCCCTAGGAGGCTAGGTCAGCCCCAGCATTTT | CASSPRRLGQPQHF
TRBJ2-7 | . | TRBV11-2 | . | TGTGCCAGCAGCTTAGACGAGTACCTAGAGCAGTACTTC | CASSLDEYLEQYF
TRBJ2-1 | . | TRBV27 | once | TGTGCCAGCAGTTCTTCCTTGGACATGAACAATGAGCAGTTCTTC | CASSSSLDMNNEQFF
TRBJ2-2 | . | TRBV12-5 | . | TGTGCTAGTGGGTTGGGGATAGGGGTAACCGGGGAGCTGTTTTTT | CASGLGIGVTGELFF